The 29 T cell receptor beta chains below all came from one sample that was sequenced in a study of human T cells and chemical hapten exposure. Time point: patch test 1, 2 weeks after DPC sensitization. As for treatment: therapeutic diphenylcyclopropenone sensitization with weekly scalp DPC. One entry per CDR3 protein results from TCRdb running MiXCR on the RACE reads. The sample records 80,000 to 100,000 distinct CDR3 sequences, about 6.8% being singletons. The specimen was whole blood, collected in connection with sensitization to the hapten diphenylcyclopropenone (DPC). Receptor source: a woman aged 25 to 39 with alopecia areata. Some clones in this sample may be carry-over from other donors' samples.

With respect to this clonotype: The junction does not match germline at one end; this may be a read error. The chain uses TRBV5-5 and TRBJ2-3; possible D gene TRBD2, 7 bases. Germline V gene lookup returns CDR1 SGHKS and CDR2 YYEKEE (reference sequence). The CDR3 has 17 residues. CDR3 bases: TGTGCCAGCAGCTTGGCGGCATCCGGTGCGGGGGCTGATACGCGGTATTTT. It encodes CASSLAASGAGADTRYF.

This chain uses TRBV2 with TRBJ1-1; tentatively, D is TRBD1 (5 bases). The CDR3 contains 15 residues. In germline, CDR1 is SNHLY, CDR2 FYNNEI. V lost 7 bases, J lost 3 bases, and 18 bases lay in between. The CDR3 here is CASKGVQPIDTEAFF. The CDR3 bases are TGTGCCAGCAAAGGGGTTCAGCCGATCGACACTGAAGCTTTCTTT. Based on the CDR3 plus reference TRBV2 and TRBJ1-1, the full variable domain is EPEVTQTPSHQVTQMGQEVILRCVPISNHLYFYWYRQILGQKVEFLVSFYNNEISEKSEIFDDQFSVERPDGSNFTLKIRSTKLEDSAMYFCASKGVQPIDTEAFFGQGTRLTVV.

The V gene is TRBV18, the J gene TRBJ1-3; D is undetermined. The CDR3 runs 16 residues. Germline CDR1 reads KGHSH; CDR2 reads LQKENI. V lost 2 bases and J 0 bases, leaving 11 bases between the germline ends. CDR3 sequence: CASSPGPTISGNTIYF. DNA of the CDR3: TGTGCCAGCTCACCAGGGCCTACCATCTCTGGAAACACCATATATTTT.

The chain couples TRBV6-5 to TRBJ1-1; D not resolved. The V gene lost 0 bases and the J gene lost 0 bases, with 8 bases spanning the gap. This CDR3 has 15 amino acids. Germline V gene sequence: CDR1 MNHEY, CDR2 SVGAGI. CDR3 amino acids: CASSYSSELNTEAFF. CDR3 nucleotide sequence: TGTGCCAGCAGTTACTCGTCAGAGTTGAACACTGAAGCTTTCTTT.

The chain links TRBV2 to TRBJ1-5, with D uncertain. The CDR3 covers 14 residues. The V gene's germline CDR1 is SNHLY and CDR2 FYNNEI. Trimming shortened V by 2 bases and J by 1 base, and 6 bases separated the two germline ends. CDR3 loop: CASSELRSNQPQHF. CDR3 DNA sequence: TGTGCCAGCAGTGAACTCAGGAGCAATCAGCCCCAGCATTTT. The full variable domain, its missing parts supplied by reference TRBV2 and TRBJ1-5, is EPEVTQTPSHQVTQMGQEVILRCVPISNHLYFYWYRQILGQKVEFLVSFYNNEISEKSEIFDDQFSVERPDGSNFTLKIRSTKLEDSAMYFCASSELRSNQPQHFGDGTRLSIL.

The rearrangement uses TRBV5-1 and TRBJ2-2; D is possibly TRBD2 (7 bases). The CDR3 is 15 residues long. The V end was cut by 0 bases, the J end by 6 bases, with 12 bases between. Germline V gives CDR1 SGHRS, CDR2 YFSETQ. The CDR3 reads CASSLDGGQAGELFF. DNA of the CDR3: TGCGCCAGCAGCTTGGACGGGGGGCAGGCCGGGGAGCTGTTTTTT.

In this sample, this clonotype turned up a few times. V gene TRBV5-1 combines with J gene TRBJ2-7; 9 nucleotides agree with TRBD1. This CDR3 has 16 amino acids. The germline V gene has CDR1 SGHRS and CDR2 YFSETQ. After removal of 5 bases from V and 5 bases from J, the junction contained 14 bases not matched to a gene. The chain's CDR3 is CASSGGGGQGIHEQYF. CDR3 in DNA: TGCGCCAGCAGTGGGGGTGGCGGACAGGGGATCCACGAGCAGTACTTC.

This clonotype was detected ten times or more. The V gene is TRBV9, the J gene TRBJ1-1; D call uncertain. The CDR3 length is 14 residues. Germline V gene lookup returns CDR1 SGDLS and CDR2 YYNGEE. V gave up 0 bases and J gave up 6 bases, with 12 bases separating them. Here the CDR3 DNA reads TGTGCCAGCAGCGTAGTGAGCAGTAATGCTGAAGCTTTCTTT. Translation: CASSVVSSNAEAFF. The full variable domain, completed using reference TRBV9 and TRBJ1-1, is DSGVTQTPKHLITATGQRVTLRCSPRSGDLSVYWYQQSLDQGLQFLIQYYNGEERAKGNILERFSAQQFPDLHSELNLSSLELGDSALYFCASSVVSSNAEAFFGQGTRLTVV.

This clonotype was counted ten times or more. This chain uses TRBV12-3 or TRBV12-4 with TRBJ2-1; D remains ambiguous. The CDR3 covers 16 residues. V was clipped by 4 bases and J by 7 bases, with 20 bases between them. CDR3 loop: CASSSNNFPPQNEQFF. CDR3 DNA sequence: TGTGCCAGCAGTTCTAATAACTTTCCCCCCCAAAATGAGCAGTTCTTC.

This clonotype was counted at least ten times. The CDR3 nucleotides read TGCAGCGGTGGGGAGCCAAACGAGCAGTACTTC. This sequence encodes CSGGEPNEQYF. The V and J genes are TRBV29-1 and TRBJ2-7; possible D gene TRBD2, 5 bases. V was pared by 7 bases and J by 5 bases, with 12 bases between. The CDR3 has 11 amino acids. CDR1 is SQVTM and CDR2 is ANQGSEA in the germline V gene.

The chain recombines TRBV7-2 with TRBJ2-3; possibly TRBD1 or TRBD2 for D (5 bases each). Per the germline V gene, CDR1 is SGHTA and CDR2 is FQGNSA. V was shortened by 3 bases and J by 4 bases, with 14 bases between the two germline ends. The CDR3 contains 15 residues. CDR3 DNA: TGTGCCAGCAGCTTTAGTGGGGGAGCGGCAGATACGCAGTATTTT. Protein product: CASSFSGGAADTQYF.

This clonotype was observed a handful of times. This rearrangement joins TRBV7-9 to TRBJ1-3; D perhaps matches TRBD1 (6 bases). The germline V gene encodes CDR1 SEHNR and CDR2 FQNEAQ (reference sequence). V was cut by 5 bases and J by 9 bases, with 23 bases left in between. This CDR3 has 16 residues. The CDR3 spells CASSPPTGGYLSTIYF. CDR3 coding DNA: TGTGCCAGCAGCCCCCCAACCGGGGGCTATCTCTCCACCATATATTTT.

This clonotype occurred many times. The chain carries TRBV5-1 and TRBJ2-5; D is unclear. CDR1 is SGHRS, CDR2 YFSETQ, per germline. The CDR3 length is 15 residues. Trimming pared 0 bases from V and 1 base from J, leaving 10 bases between. The CDR3 loop is CASSLGSTSQETQYF. CDR3 sequence (DNA): TGCGCCAGCAGCTTGGGCAGTACCTCCCAAGAGACCCAGTACTTC. The full variable domain, in which reference TRBV5-1 and TRBJ2-5 provide the parts outside the CDR3, is KAGVTQTPRYLIKTRGQQVTLSCSPISGHRSVSWYQQTPGQGLQFLFEYFSETQRNKGNFPGRFSGRQFSNSRSEMNVSTLELGDSALYLCASSLGSTSQETQYFGPGTRLLVL.

The chain links TRBV18 to TRBJ2-3, with D hard to call. This CDR3 has 14 residues. Germline V gene sequence: CDR1 KGHSH, CDR2 LQKENI. V was cut by 0 bases and J by 4 bases, with 8 bases left in between. The CDR3 nucleotides read TGTGCCAGCTCACCACCAAGCGCGGCAGATACGCAGTATTTT. Translation: CASSPPSAADTQYF.

This clonotype was detected many times. The rearrangement links TRBV30 to TRBJ2-7; D may be TRBD1 (6 bases). V was shortened by 0 bases and J by 1 base, with 13 bases between the two germline ends. Germline values: CDR1 GTSNPN, CDR2 SVGIG (reference sequence). The CDR3 has 15 amino acids. CDR3 sequence: CAWSVLLDSSYEQYF. The CDR3 region has the DNA TGTGCCTGGAGTGTGTTGTTGGACAGTTCCTACGAGCAGTACTTC.

This clonotype occurred a few times. This chain links TRBV12-3 or TRBV12-4 with TRBJ1-2; D unclear. V shed 8 bases and J shed 0 bases, with 10 bases lying between them. CDR3 length equals 13 residues. This CDR3 is CASRPNPNYGYTF. CDR3 DNA: TGTGCCAGCCGCCCCAACCCTAACTATGGCTACACCTTC.

This clonotype was seen many times. The rearrangement uses TRBV5-1 and TRBJ2-3; 10 bases are shared with TRBD2. Germline V CDR1 and CDR2: SGHRS, YFSETQ. The V and J ends lost 1 base and 4 bases, in that order; junction bases with no gene match: 12. The CDR3 is 18 amino acids. In nucleotides, the CDR3 is TGCGCCAGCAGCTTGTGGCTAGCGGGGGTCCTTGGTGCAGATACGCAGTATTTT. Its translation: CASSLWLAGVLGADTQYF.

The sample holds many counts of this clonotype. The V and J genes are TRBV6-6 and TRBJ1-3; D is unresolved. V was clipped by 2 bases and J by 8 bases, with 10 bases between them. The CDR3 is 13 amino acids. From germline, CDR1 is MNHNY and CDR2 SVGAGI (reference sequence). The CDR3 sequence: CASSYRQEDTIYF. The CDR3 coding sequence is TGTGCCAGCAGTTACAGGCAGGAGGACACCATATATTTT.

This clonotype was seen a handful of times. The genes are TRBV2 and TRBJ2-5, with 7 bases fitting TRBD1. Germline V CDR1 and CDR2: SNHLY, FYNNEI. This CDR3 contains 18 residues. Germline trimming cut 8 bases from V and 0 bases from J; bases unmatched to any gene: 18. CDR3 region: CASGLERQGIMYQETQYF. As DNA, the CDR3 is TGTGCCAGCGGCCTCGAGAGACAGGGCATTATGTACCAAGAGACCCAGTACTTC.

This clonotype was seen at least ten times. The chain is built from TRBV12-3 or TRBV12-4 and TRBJ2-7; 11 bases match TRBD2. The ends lost 5 bases at V and 2 bases at J; junction bases unmatched: 5. There are 15 residues in the CDR3. The CDR3 sequence is CASSHTSGGTYEQYF. The CDR3 bases are TGTGCCAGCAGTCATACTAGCGGGGGAACCTACGAGCAGTACTTC.

The sample holds many counts of this clonotype. The rearrangement uses TRBV29-1 and TRBJ2-1; 8 nucleotides match TRBD2. The CDR3 length is 15 residues. The V segment lost 6 bases and the J segment 7 bases; nucleotides outside the gene matches: 14. The germline V gene encodes CDR1 SQVTM and CDR2 ANQGSEA. CDR3 bases: TGCAGCGTGGTAGCGGGGACCCTCGTCCTGAATGAGCAGTTCTTC. Translated: CSVVAGTLVLNEQFF.

To note about this clonotype: A read error is possible here, since a much larger clone lies one base away. The chain uses TRBV29-1 and TRBJ1-2; D not resolved. V lost 4 bases, J lost 4 bases, and 13 bases lay in between. This CDR3 is built from 13 residues. Per the germline V gene, CDR1 is SQVTM and CDR2 is ANQGSEA. This CDR3 is CSVVGANPYGYTF. The DNA for the CDR3 is TGCAGCGTTGTCGGTGCGAACCCCTATGGCTACACCTTC.

This clonotype was observed many times. The J gene is TRBJ2-7, the V gene TRBV20-1, with 10 bases fitting TRBD2. The CDR3 covers 14 residues. Per the germline V gene, CDR1 is DFQATT and CDR2 is SNEGSKA (reference sequence). V trimming: 3 bases; J trimming: 6 bases; junction bases outside the gene matches: 8. The DNA of the CDR3 is TGCAGTGCTAGGACTAGCGGGTCTACTGGCGAGCAGTACTTC. Protein: CSARTSGSTGEQYF.

This clonotype was counted many times. V is TRBV20-1 and J is TRBJ1-2; 7 nucleotides agree with TRBD1. V lost 6 bases to trimming and J lost 1 base; unmatched junction nucleotides: 8. The CDR3 sequence is 14 residues long. Germline values: CDR1 DFQATT, CDR2 SNEGSKA (reference sequence). The CDR3 nucleotides read TGCAGTGCCAAACAGGGGTCAAGTAACTATGGCTACACCTTC. It yields the protein CSAKQGSSNYGYTF.

In its sample, this clonotype was seen a few times. The genes are TRBV7-9 and TRBJ2-6; D is unresolved. The V end lost 11 bases, the J end lost 7 bases, and 15 bases lay between the germline ends. The germline gives CDR1 SEHNR, CDR2 FQNEAQ (reference sequence). The CDR3 is made up of 13 amino acids. The CDR3 is CASRVSGANVLTF. Written as DNA, the CDR3 is TGTGCCTCAAGGGTCAGTGGTGCCAACGTCCTGACTTTC.

The table lists this clonotype with many counts. The CDR3 sequence: CASSRQGERHEQYF. CDR3 nucleotide sequence: TGTGCCAGCAGCCGACAGGGGGAGAGGCACGAGCAGTACTTC. The rearrangement joins TRBV5-4 to TRBJ2-7, with 9 bases that match TRBD1. The CDR3 loop spans 14 amino acids. The ends lost 4 bases at V and 5 bases at J; junction bases unmatched: 7. Germline V gives CDR1 SGHNT, CDR2 YYREEE (reference sequence).

Details on this clonotype: A read error is possible here, since a much larger clone lies one base away. The rearrangement links TRBV25-1 to TRBJ1-1; a weak D match, TRBD1 (6 bases). CDR1 and CDR2 (germline): MGHDK, SYGVNS. CDR3 size: 15 residues. The V and J ends lost 4 bases and 7 bases respectively, with 19 bases between them. As DNA, the CDR3 is TGTGCCAGCAGTGTTACGGGGGGCAGGCAAAATGAAGCTTTCTTT. Its translation: CASSVTGGRQNEAFF.

This clonotype was seen many times. The chain combines TRBV12-3 or TRBV12-4 with TRBJ2-1, with 9 bases matching TRBD2. The trim removed 1 base at V and 6 bases at J, leaving 7 bases unmatched. The CDR3 extends over 16 amino acids. CDR3 region: CASSLGAGGKSNEQFF. The DNA of the CDR3 is TGTGCCAGCAGTTTAGGAGCGGGGGGTAAGAGCAATGAGCAGTTCTTC.

CDR3 in amino acids: CASSYERSGLKPQHF. The CDR3 bases are TGTGCCAGCAGTTACGAAAGGTCTGGACTTAAGCCCCAGCATTTT. The chain carries TRBV6-2 or TRBV6-3 and TRBJ1-5; D not certain. V was cut by 2 bases and J by 8 bases, with 16 bases left in between. The CDR3 has 15 amino acids. CDR1 and CDR2 from the germline V gene are MNHEY and SVGEGT.